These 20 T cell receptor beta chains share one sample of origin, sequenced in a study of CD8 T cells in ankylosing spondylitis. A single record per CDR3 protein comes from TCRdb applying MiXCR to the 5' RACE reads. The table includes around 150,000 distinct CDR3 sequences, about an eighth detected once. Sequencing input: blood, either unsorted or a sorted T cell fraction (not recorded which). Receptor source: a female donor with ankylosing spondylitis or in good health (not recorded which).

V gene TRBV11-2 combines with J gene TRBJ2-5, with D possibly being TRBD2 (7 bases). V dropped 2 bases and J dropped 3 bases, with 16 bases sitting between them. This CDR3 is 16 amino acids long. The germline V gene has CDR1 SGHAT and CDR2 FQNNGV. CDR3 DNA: TGTGCCAGCAGCTTACGCCCGGCGGGGGACAAAGAGACCCAGTACTTC. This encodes CASSLRPAGDKETQYF. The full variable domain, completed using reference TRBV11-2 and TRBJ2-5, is EAGVAQSPRYKIIEKRQSVAFWCNPISGHATLYWYQQILGQGPKLLIQFQNNGVVDDSQLPKDRFSAERLKGVDSTLKIQPAKLEDSAVYLCASSLRPAGDKETQYFGPGTRLLVL.

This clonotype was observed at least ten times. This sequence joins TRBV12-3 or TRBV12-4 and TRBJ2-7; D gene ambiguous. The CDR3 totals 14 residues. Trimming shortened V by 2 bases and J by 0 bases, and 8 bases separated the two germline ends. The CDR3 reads CASSLQASSYEQYF. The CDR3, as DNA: TGTGCCAGCAGTTTACAGGCCAGCTCCTACGAGCAGTACTTC.

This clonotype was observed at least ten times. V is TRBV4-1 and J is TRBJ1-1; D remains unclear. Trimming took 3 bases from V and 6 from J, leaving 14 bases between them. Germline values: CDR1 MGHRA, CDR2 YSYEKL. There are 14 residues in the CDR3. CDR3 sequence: CASSQESLGPEAFF. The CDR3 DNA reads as TGCGCCAGCAGCCAGGAGTCTCTAGGCCCTGAAGCTTTCTTT.

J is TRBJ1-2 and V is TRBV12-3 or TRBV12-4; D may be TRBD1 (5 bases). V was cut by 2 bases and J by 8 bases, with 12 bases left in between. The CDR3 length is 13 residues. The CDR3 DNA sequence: TGTGCCAGCAGTTTATCCCAGGGAAAGGGCTACACCTTC. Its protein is CASSLSQGKGYTF.

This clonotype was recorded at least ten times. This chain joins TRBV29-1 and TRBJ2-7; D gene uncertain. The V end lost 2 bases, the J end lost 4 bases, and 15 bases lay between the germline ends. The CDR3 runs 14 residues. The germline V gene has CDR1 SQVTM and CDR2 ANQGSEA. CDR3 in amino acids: CSVEKRALPYEQYF. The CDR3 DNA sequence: TGCAGCGTTGAAAAAAGGGCTCTACCTTACGAGCAGTACTTC.

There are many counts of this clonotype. The CDR3 DNA follows: TGTGCCAGCAGAGTCCGGGACAGGGGACTAACTTTCTTT. Translation gives CASRVRDRGLTFF. The chain joins TRBV27 to TRBJ1-1; 10 bases align to TRBD1. In germline, CDR1 is MNHEY, CDR2 SMNVEV (reference sequence). V shed 6 bases and J 12 bases; nucleotides not matched to a gene: 10. The CDR3 is 13 amino acids.

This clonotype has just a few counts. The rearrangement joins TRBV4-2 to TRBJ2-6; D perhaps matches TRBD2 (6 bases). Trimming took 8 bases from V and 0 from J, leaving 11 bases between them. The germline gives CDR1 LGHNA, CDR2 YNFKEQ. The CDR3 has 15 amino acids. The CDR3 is CASGRGNSGANVLTF. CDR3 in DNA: TGTGCCAGCGGTCGGGGGAACTCTGGGGCCAACGTCCTGACTTTC.

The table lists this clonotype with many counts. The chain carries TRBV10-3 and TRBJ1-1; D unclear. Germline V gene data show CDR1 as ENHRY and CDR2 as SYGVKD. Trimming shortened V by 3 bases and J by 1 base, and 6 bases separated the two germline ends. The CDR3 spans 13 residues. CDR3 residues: CAISDLSNTEAFF. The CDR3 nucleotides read TGTGCCATCAGTGACCTTTCGAACACTGAAGCTTTCTTT.

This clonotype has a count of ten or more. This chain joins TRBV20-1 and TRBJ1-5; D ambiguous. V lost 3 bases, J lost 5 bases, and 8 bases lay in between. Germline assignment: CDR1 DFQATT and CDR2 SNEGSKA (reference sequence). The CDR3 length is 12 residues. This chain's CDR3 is CSASHSDQPQHF. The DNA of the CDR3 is TGCAGTGCTAGTCACAGCGATCAGCCCCAGCATTTT.

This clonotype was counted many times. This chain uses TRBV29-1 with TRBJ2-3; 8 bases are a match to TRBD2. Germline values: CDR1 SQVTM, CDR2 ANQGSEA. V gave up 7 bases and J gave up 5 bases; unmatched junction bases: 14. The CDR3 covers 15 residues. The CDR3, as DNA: TGCAGCGCGTCTCTAGCGGGTGGGAGGAAAGATACGCAGTATTTT. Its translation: CSASLAGGRKDTQYF.

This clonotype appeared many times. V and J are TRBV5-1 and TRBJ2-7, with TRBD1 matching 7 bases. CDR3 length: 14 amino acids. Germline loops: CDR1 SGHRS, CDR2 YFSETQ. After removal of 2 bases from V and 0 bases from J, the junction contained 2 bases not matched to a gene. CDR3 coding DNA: TGCGCCAGCAGCTTCGCAGGGGGCTCCTACGAGCAGTACTTC. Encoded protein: CASSFAGGSYEQYF.

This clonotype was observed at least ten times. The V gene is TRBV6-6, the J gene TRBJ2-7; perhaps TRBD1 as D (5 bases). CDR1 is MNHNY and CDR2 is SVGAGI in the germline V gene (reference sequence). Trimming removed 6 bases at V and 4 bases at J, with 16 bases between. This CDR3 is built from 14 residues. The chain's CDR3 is CASRPTMTAYEQYF. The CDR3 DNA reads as TGTGCCAGCAGACCTACCATGACAGCTTACGAGCAGTACTTC.

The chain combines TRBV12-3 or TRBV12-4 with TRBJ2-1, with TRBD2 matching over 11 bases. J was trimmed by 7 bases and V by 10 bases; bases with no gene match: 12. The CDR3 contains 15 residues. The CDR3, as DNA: TGTGCCAACAGCCCCGGGACTAGCGGAGCGAATGAGCAGTTCTTC. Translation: CANSPGTSGANEQFF.

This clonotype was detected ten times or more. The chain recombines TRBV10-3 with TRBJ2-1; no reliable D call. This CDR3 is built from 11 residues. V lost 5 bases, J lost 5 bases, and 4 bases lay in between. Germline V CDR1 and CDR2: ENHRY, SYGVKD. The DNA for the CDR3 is TGTGCCATCAGTTTGGACAATGAGCAGTTCTTC. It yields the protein CAISLDNEQFF.

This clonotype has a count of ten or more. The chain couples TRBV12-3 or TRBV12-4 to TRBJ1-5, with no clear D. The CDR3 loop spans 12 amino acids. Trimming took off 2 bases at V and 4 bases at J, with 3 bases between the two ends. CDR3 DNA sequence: TGTGCCAGCAGTTTACGGAATCAGCCCCAGCATTTT. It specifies CASSLRNQPQHF.

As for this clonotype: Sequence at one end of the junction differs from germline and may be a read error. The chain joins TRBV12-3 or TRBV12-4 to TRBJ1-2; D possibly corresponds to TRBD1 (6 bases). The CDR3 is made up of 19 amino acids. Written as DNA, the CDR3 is TGTACCAGCAGTTTAAGGGGGTCCCTCGAGGGCGAAGAAGGAGGGGGCTACACCTTC. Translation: CTSSLRGSLEGEEGGGYTF.

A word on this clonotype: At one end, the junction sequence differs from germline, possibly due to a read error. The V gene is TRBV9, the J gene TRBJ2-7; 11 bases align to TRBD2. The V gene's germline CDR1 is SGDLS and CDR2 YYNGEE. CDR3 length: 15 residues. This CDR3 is CANSVTSGRMREQYF. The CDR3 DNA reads TGTGCCAACAGCGTCACTAGCGGGAGAATGAGGGAGCAGTACTTC. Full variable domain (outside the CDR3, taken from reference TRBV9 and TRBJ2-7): DSGVTQTPKHLITATGQRVTLRCSPRSGDLSVYWYQQSLDQGLQFLIQYYNGEERAKGNILERFSAQQFPDLHSELNLSSLELGDSALYFCANSVTSGRMREQYFGPGTRLTVT.

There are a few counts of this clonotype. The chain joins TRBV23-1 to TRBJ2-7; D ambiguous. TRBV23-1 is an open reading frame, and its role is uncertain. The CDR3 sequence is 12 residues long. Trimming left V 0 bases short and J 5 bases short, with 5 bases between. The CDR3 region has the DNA TGCGCCAGCAGTCAATCTGACCACGAGCAGTACTTC. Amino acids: CASSQSDHEQYF.

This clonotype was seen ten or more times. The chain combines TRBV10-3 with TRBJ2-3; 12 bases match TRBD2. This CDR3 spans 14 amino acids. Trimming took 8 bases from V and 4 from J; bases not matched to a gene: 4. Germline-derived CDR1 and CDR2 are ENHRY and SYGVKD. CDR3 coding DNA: TGTGCCATCCGAGCTAGCGGGGGGGCAGATACGCAGTATTTT. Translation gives CAIRASGGADTQYF.

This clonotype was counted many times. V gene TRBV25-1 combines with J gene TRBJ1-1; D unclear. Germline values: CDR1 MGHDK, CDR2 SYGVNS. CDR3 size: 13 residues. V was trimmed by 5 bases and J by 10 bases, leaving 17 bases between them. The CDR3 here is CASSTRRLEGAFF. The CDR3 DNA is TGTGCCAGCAGTACACGTCGCCTTGAGGGAGCTTTCTTT.